The rows below give T cell receptor beta chains drawn from one sample of a study of cytotoxic CD8 clonotypes in ibrutinib-treated CLL. The data were produced by immunoSEQ multiplex PCR, yet TCRdb's version contains in-frame clones alone and is incomplete. The table includes 85,000 or so clones, around 75% detected once. Sequenced here: PBMCs, sampled after 12 months of ibrutinib treatment. The receptors here all came from a human donor with chronic lymphocytic leukemia. Each CDR3 is given with its conserved first and last residue. A D gene is named only where the DNA matches it firmly. Clone size is not always given. Where it is, it says once, few, many or a class for expanded clones.

clone_size	v_call	j_call	d_call	cdr3_nt	cdr3_aa
once	TRBV18	TRBJ2-7	NA	TGTGCCAGCTCACTGCCGGGACAACCGAGTCCCTACGAGCAGTACTTC	CASSLPGQPSPYEQYF
NA	TRBV9	TRBJ1-1	NA	TGTGCCAGCAGCGAGGGAGGTTTCTCGAACACTGAAGCTTTCTTT	CASSEGGFSNTEAFF
many	TRBV5-1	TRBJ1-2	NA	TGCGCCAGCAGCTCCGGGGGGGGAGGTGCTGTCGGGGATGGCTACACCTTC	CASSSGGGGAVGDGYTF
NA	TRBV7-2	TRBJ2-7	NA	TGTGCCAGCAGCCCACTGGGGAATACCTACGAGCAGTACTTC	CASSPLGNTYEQYF
NA	TRBV6-6	TRBJ1-5	TRBD1	TGTGCCAGCAGTGACAGGGTTTCTCAGCCCCAGCATTTT	CASSDRVSQPQHF
NA	TRBV19	TRBJ2-1	TRBD1	TGTGCCAGTAGTGGAGGACAGGGGTTCTCCAATGAGCAGTTCTTC	CASSGGQGFSNEQFF
NA	TRBV2	TRBJ1-2	NA	TGTGCCAGCAGCGCCGCCGGCCAAATCTTCGGCTACACCTTC	CASSAAGQIFGYTF
NA	TRBV27	TRBJ1-2	NA	TGTGCCAGCAGCCGATCGACCCCGGGGGGCGCGGGTGGCTACACCTTC	CASSRSTPGGAGGYTF
NA	TRBV11-2	TRBJ1-2	NA	TGTGCCAGCAGCCCCTGGCAGGGTAATGGCTACACCTTC	CASSPWQGNGYTF
NA	TRBV9	TRBJ1-3	NA	TGTGCCAGCAGCGTAGCTACAGGGAGGTGGTCTGGAAACACCATATATTTT	CASSVATGRWSGNTIYF
once	TRBV11-1	TRBJ2-1	TRBD1	TGTGCCAGCAGCTTAGGGACAGGGGGACACAATGAGCAGTTCTTC	CASSLGTGGHNEQFF